The next 11 T cell receptor beta chains were all read from a single sample in a study of blood T cell repertoires in COVID-19 (dated by TCRdb to the early 2020s). The protocol used for the library was the immunoSEQ multiplex PCR assay. The immuneACCESS repertoire file appears here via TCRdb, limited to in-frame rearrangements. These files lack a portion of the clones; in checked studies, under half of the deficit traces to unresolved V genes, and the cause of the others is not known. The sample table shows more than 110,000 clones, and over 75% are seen once. The top ten clones comprise roughly two fifths of the sample. Sequenced sample: peripheral blood. These receptors came from a human donor in a cohort sampled during active COVID-19.

This clone has only a few counts. This sample also contains other DNA sequences that code for the same CDR3. CDR3 protein: CARRCEQYF. The CDR3 region has the DNA TGCGCCAGGCGGTGCGAGCAGTACTTC. The chain links TRBV10-1 to TRBJ2-7; D remains ambiguous. Germline values: CDR1 WNHNN, CDR2 SYGVQD (reference sequence). V shed 9 bases and J shed 6 bases, with 6 bases lying between them. The CDR3 loop spans 9 amino acids.

DNA of the CDR3: TGTGCCAGCAGTTTAACACATCCGACCGGGGAGCTGTTTTTT. Residues: CASSLTHPTGELFF. The gene calls are TRBV28 and TRBJ2-2, with D unresolved. The length of the CDR3 is 14 residues. V lost 2 bases and J 5 bases, leaving 9 bases between the germline ends. The germline CDR1 and CDR2 sequences are MDHEN and SYDVKM.

The chain has TRBV11-1 and TRBJ2-3; TRBD1 is a possible D gene (5 bases). The CDR3 totals 13 residues. V was pared by 0 bases and J by 4 bases, with 5 bases between. The germline CDR1 and CDR2 sequences are SGHAT and FQDESV (reference sequence). The CDR3 DNA reads as TGTGCCAGCAGCTTAGCGGGGCCAGATACGCAGTATTTT. As protein: CASSLAGPDTQYF.

V is TRBV9 and J is TRBJ2-2; TRBD2 matches 11 bases. Trimming at V came to 4 bases and at J to 5 bases, leaving 7 bases not matched to a gene. Germline V gene data show CDR1 as SGDLS and CDR2 as YYNGEE. This CDR3 contains 16 residues. The CDR3 DNA reads as TGTGCCAGCAGCTTGATGACTAGCGGGACAACCGGGGAGCTGTTTTTT. This codes for CASSLMTSGTTGELFF.

This sequence joins TRBV18 and TRBJ1-1; D unresolved. Trimming cost V 6 bases and J 3 bases, with 14 bases left between them. The CDR3 extends over 14 amino acids. The germline V gene has CDR1 KGHSH and CDR2 LQKENI. CDR3 protein: CASSLGYGDTEAFF. The CDR3 DNA reads as TGTGCCAGCTCCCTGGGGTACGGGGACACTGAAGCTTTCTTT.

V gene TRBV6-5 combines with J gene TRBJ1-2, with no clear D. In germline, CDR1 is MNHEY, CDR2 SVGAGI. CDR3 length: 16 amino acids. Deletions cut 2 bases from V and 0 bases from J, with 13 bases between. CDR3 in DNA: TGTGCCAGCAGTTACGTCCAACCCCCGGCTAACTATGGCTACACCTTC. It encodes CASSYVQPPANYGYTF.

This chain links TRBV10-3 with TRBJ2-5; D is ambiguous. V was shortened by 0 bases and J by 7 bases, with 6 bases between the two germline ends. There are 12 residues in the CDR3. CDR1 and CDR2 from the germline V gene are ENHRY and SYGVKD. CDR3 region: CAISESRGTQYF. The CDR3 DNA reads TGTGCCATCAGTGAGTCGAGAGGGACCCAGTACTTC.

V and J are TRBV9 and TRBJ2-2, with 13 bases aligning to TRBD2. Germline assignment: CDR1 SGDLS and CDR2 YYNGEE. The CDR3 totals 19 residues. V dropped 3 bases and J dropped 5; count of bases not matched to a gene: 13. In DNA form, the CDR3 reads TGTGCCAGCAGCGAGCGGACTAGCGGGAGTTTAAAGGGGACCGGGGAGCTGTTTTTT. As protein: CASSERTSGSLKGTGELFF.

The chain has TRBV10-3 and TRBJ1-6; D perhaps matches TRBD1 (6 bases). Trimming shortened V by 3 bases and J by 14 bases, and 11 bases separated the two germline ends. The CDR3 consists of 12 residues. Germline-derived CDR1 and CDR2 are ENHRY and SYGVKD. The CDR3 sequence is CAISEQGFTLHF. The CDR3 DNA reads TGTGCCATCAGTGAACAGGGATTCACCCTCCACTTT.

This clone was counted between two and nine times. J is TRBJ2-3 and V is TRBV5-1; 9 positions match TRBD1. J lost 4 bases, V lost 2 bases, and 5 bases had no gene match. Germline V gene sequence: CDR1 SGHRS, CDR2 YFSETQ. This CDR3 spans 15 amino acids. CDR3 region: CASSLGTGFSDTQYF. The DNA for the CDR3 is TGCGCCAGCAGCTTAGGGACAGGGTTTTCAGATACGCAGTATTTT.

This chain joins TRBV7-2 and TRBJ2-1; 8 bases line up with TRBD2. Germline V gene lookup returns CDR1 SGHTA and CDR2 FQGNSA. V trimming: 7 bases; J trimming: 4 bases; junction bases outside the gene matches: 9. There are 15 residues in the CDR3. The CDR3 sequence: CASIFSGGAYNEQFF. CDR3 bases: TGTGCCAGCATCTTCTCGGGGGGGGCTTACAATGAGCAGTTCTTC.